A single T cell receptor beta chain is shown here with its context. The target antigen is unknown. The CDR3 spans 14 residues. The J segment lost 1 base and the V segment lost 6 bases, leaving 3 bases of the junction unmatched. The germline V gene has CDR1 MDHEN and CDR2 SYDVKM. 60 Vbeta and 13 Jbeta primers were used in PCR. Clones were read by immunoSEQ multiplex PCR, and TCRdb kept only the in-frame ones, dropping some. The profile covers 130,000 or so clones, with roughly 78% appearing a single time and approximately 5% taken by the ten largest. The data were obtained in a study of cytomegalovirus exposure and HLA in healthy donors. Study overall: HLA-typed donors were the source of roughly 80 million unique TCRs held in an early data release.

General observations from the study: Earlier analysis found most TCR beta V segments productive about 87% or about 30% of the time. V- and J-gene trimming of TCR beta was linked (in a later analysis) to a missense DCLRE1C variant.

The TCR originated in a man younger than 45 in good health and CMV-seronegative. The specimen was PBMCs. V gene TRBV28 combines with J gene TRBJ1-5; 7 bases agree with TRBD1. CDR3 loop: CASSETGSNQPQHF. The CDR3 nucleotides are TGTGCCAGCAGCGAGACAGGGAGCAATCAGCCCCAGCATTTT.